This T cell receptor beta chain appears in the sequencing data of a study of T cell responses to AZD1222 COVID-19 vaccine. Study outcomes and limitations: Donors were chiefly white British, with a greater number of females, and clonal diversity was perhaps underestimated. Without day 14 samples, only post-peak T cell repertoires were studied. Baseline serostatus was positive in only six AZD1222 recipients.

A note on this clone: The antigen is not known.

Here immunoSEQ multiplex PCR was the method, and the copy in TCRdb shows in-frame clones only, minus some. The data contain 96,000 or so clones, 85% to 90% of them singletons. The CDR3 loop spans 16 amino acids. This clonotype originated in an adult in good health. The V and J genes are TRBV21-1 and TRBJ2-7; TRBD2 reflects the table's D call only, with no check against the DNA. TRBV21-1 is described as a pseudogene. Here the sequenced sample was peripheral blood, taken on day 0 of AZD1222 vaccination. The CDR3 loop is CASSLRTSDESDEQYF. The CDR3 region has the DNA TGTGCCAGCAGCCTACGGACTAGCGACGAGTCGGACGAGCAGTACTTC.